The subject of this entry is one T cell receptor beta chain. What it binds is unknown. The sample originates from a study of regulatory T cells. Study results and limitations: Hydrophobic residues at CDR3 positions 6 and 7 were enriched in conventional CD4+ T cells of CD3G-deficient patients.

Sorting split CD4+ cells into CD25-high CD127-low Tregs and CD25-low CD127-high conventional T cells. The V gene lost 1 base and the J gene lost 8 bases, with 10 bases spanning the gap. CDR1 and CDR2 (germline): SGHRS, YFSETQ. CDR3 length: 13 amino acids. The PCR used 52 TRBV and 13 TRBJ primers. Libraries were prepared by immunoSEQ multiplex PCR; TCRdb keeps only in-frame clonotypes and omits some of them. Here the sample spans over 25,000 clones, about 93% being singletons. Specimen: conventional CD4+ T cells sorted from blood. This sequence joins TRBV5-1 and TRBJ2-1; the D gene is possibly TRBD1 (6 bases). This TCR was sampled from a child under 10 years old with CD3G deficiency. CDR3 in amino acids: CASSLPSGDEQFF. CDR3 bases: TGCGCCAGCAGCTTGCCCTCAGGGGATGAGCAGTTCTTC.